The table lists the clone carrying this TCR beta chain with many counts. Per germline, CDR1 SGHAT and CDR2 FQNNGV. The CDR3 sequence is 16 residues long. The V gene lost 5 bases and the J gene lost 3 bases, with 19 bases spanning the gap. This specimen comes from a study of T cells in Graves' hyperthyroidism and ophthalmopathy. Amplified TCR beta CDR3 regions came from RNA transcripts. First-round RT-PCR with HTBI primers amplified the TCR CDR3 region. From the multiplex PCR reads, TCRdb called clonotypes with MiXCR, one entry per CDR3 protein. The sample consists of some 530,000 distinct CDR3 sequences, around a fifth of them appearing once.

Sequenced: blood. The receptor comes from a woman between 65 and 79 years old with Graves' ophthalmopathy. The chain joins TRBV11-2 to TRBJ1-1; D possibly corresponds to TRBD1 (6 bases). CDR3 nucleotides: TGTGCCAGCAGCGGTCGATGGGGGGCGGATGACACTGAAGCTTTCTTT. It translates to CASSGRWGADDTEAFF.